The clone carrying this TCR beta chain was counted at least ten times. There were no patients who had received any treatment before thyroid surgery. These data originate in a study of metastatic and nonmetastatic thyroid tumors. Study details: Malignant and benign thyroid patients had repertoires compared in peripheral blood and tumor or nodule tissue.

TCRdb reprocessed the PCR reads via MiXCR. Altogether about 32,000 clones are present, around a quarter being singletons, with the ten largest covering approximately 8.5%. This CDR3 region has 15 residues. V was pared by 6 bases and J by 4 bases, with 8 bases of the junction left unmatched. The V call is TRBV12-3 or TRBV12-4, the J call TRBJ2-2; 7 bases are shared with TRBD2. The source is a female donor with papillary thyroid cancer or a benign thyroid nodule (not recorded which). Some clones in this sample may be carry-over from other donors' samples. Sequenced material: blood. The CDR3 sequence: CASRGWEGLTGELFF. In nucleotides, the CDR3 is TGTGCCAGCAGGGGGTGGGAGGGCCTCACCGGGGAGCTGTTTTTT.